The following is a T cell receptor beta chain sequence with its context. The V gene lost 0 bases and the J gene lost 0 bases, with 9 bases spanning the gap. The length of the CDR3 is 15 residues. The germline V gene encodes CDR1 SGHKS and CDR2 YYEKEE (reference sequence). The record originates from a study of PD-L1 blockade in urothelial cancer. Study-wide background: Researchers looked at the blood 3 weeks (second dose) and 6 weeks after treatment began.

TCRdb keeps only in-frame clones here, not all; method: immunoSEQ multiplex PCR. The sample lists under 95,000 clones, roughly 84% occurring once. Time point defined: pretreatment peripheral blood. The study enrolled patients with locally advanced or metastatic urothelial carcinoma. The specimen was PBMCs, collected around atezolizumab (anti-PD-L1) treatment. The chain has TRBV5-5 and TRBJ1-1; D is undetermined. The TCR sequence derives from a man aged 55 to 70 with urothelial cancer. CDR3 sequence (DNA): TGTGCCAGCAGCTTGGATCCGGACTTGAACACTGAAGCTTTCTTT. This translates into CASSLDPDLNTEAFF.